The 10 T cell receptor beta chains listed next were all sequenced from one sample in a study of T cells in Graves' hyperthyroidism and ophthalmopathy. From RNA transcripts, TCR beta CDR3 regions were amplified. Carried out on the TCR CDR3, a first-round RT-PCR used the HTBI primer set. TCRdb processed the multiplex PCR reads anew with MiXCR; each CDR3 protein has one entry. This sample carries about 610,000 distinct CDR3 sequences, roughly a sixth of them seen once, and the ten largest clones take around 3.5%. Specimen: blood. All receptors derive from a woman between 40 and 50 years old with Graves' ophthalmopathy.

The table lists this clonotype with a few counts. V gene TRBV25-1 combines with J gene TRBJ2-1; 8 positions match TRBD2. In germline, CDR1 is MGHDK, CDR2 SYGVNS. The CDR3 extends over 14 amino acids. J lost 8 bases, V lost 11 bases, and 14 bases had no gene match. The CDR3 nucleotides read TGTGCCGGCCTTCTAGCGGGCGAAAGGGATGAGCAGTTCTTC. Translating it yields CAGLLAGERDEQFF.

The chain uses TRBV30 and TRBJ2-7, with 10 bases aligning to TRBD1. The CDR3 runs to 14 residues. The germline V gene has CDR1 GTSNPN and CDR2 SVGIG (reference sequence). The V and J ends lost 2 bases and 7 bases, in that order; junction bases with no gene match: 8. The CDR3 spells CAWSTRQGAWEQYV. CDR3 nucleotides: TGTGCCTGGAGTACAAGACAGGGGGCGTGGGAGCAGTACGTC.

This clonotype was recorded at least ten times. The chain links TRBV2 to TRBJ2-1; TRBD2 matches at 8 bases. The CDR3 has 15 residues. V was pared by 4 bases and J by 0 bases, with 2 bases of the junction left unmatched. Germline values: CDR1 SNHLY, CDR2 FYNNEI. CDR3 loop: CASSGSGASYNEQFF. The CDR3 DNA is TGTGCCAGCAGTGGTAGCGGGGCCTCCTACAATGAGCAGTTCTTC.

This clonotype was detected ten times or more. J is TRBJ1-2 and V is TRBV5-1; possible D gene TRBD1, 5 bases. The germline V gene encodes CDR1 SGHRS and CDR2 YFSETQ. V lost 0 bases and J lost 6, with 15 bases in between. This CDR3 region has 15 residues. DNA of the CDR3: TGCGCCAGCAGCTTGGCAGGCCGGGAGGGGCATGGCTACACCTTC. It codes for CASSLAGREGHGYTF.

A few counts support this clonotype. This chain uses TRBV20-1 with TRBJ2-3; D may be TRBD2 (7 bases). Per the germline V gene, CDR1 is DFQATT and CDR2 is SNEGSKA (reference sequence). CDR3 length equals 14 residues. With 4 bases removed from V and 5 bases from J, the gap between germline ends came to 16 bases. CDR3 sequence reads: CSATRRGGVDTQYF. The CDR3 coding sequence is TGCAGTGCTACTCGAAGGGGGGGGGTAGATACGCAGTATTTT.

This clonotype appeared many times. This sequence joins TRBV28 and TRBJ2-7; D uncertain. The V and J ends lost 3 bases and 5 bases respectively, with 8 bases between them. The germline gives CDR1 MDHEN, CDR2 SYDVKM. The CDR3 has 12 residues. The CDR3 coding sequence is TGTGCCAGCAGTTTTTCGGTCAACGAGCAGTACTTC. It codes for CASSFSVNEQYF.

At least ten counts were recorded for this clonotype. This sequence joins TRBV4-2 and TRBJ2-7; TRBD2 matches at 9 bases. Germline V CDR1 and CDR2: LGHNA, YNFKEQ. Unmatched junction bases numbered 12, after V lost 1 base and J lost 5 bases. This CDR3 comprises 17 residues. In DNA form, the CDR3 reads TGTGCCAGCAGCCAAGTCCCCCTTAGCGGGGGTATCCACGAGCAGTACTTC. It is translated as CASSQVPLSGGIHEQYF.

This clonotype was seen ten or more times. The gene calls are TRBV7-9 and TRBJ2-3; 7 nucleotides line up with TRBD1. Germline V gives CDR1 SEHNR, CDR2 FQNEAQ (reference sequence). The CDR3 sequence is 19 residues long. With 4 bases clipped from V and 2 bases from J, the junction kept 18 bases outside the gene matches. The CDR3 spells CASSSNTEIDRAYTDTQYF. The DNA of the CDR3 is TGTGCCAGCAGCTCCAACACAGAAATAGACAGGGCTTACACAGATACGCAGTATTTT. The variable domain in full, with the rest retrieved from reference TRBV7-9 and TRBJ2-3, is DTGVSQNPRHKITKRGQNVTFRCDPISEHNRLYWYRQTLGQGPEFLTYFQNEAQLEKSRLLSDRFSAERPKGSFSTLEIQRTEQGDSAMYLCASSSNTEIDRAYTDTQYFGPGTRLTVL.

This clonotype occurred many times. The gene calls are TRBV20-1 and TRBJ2-3; 14 bases are shared with TRBD2. Germline V CDR1 and CDR2: DFQATT, SNEGSKA (reference sequence). V was clipped by 7 bases and J by 0 bases; unmatched bases: 3. The CDR3 consists of 15 residues. The CDR3 spells CSGGTSGGSTDTQYF. CDR3 nucleotides: TGCAGTGGGGGGACTAGCGGGGGAAGCACAGATACGCAGTATTTT.

The J gene is TRBJ2-1, the V gene TRBV6-1; 10 bases agree with TRBD2. The trim removed 6 bases at V and 6 bases at J, leaving 11 bases unmatched. The CDR3 sequence is 16 residues long. Looked up from germline, CDR1 is MNHNS and CDR2 is SASEGT. CDR3 in amino acids: CASSLPPTSGFNEQFF. CDR3 DNA: TGTGCCAGCAGCCTCCCCCCGACTAGCGGGTTCAATGAGCAGTTCTTC.